This T cell receptor (beta chain) appears in the sequencing data of a study of blood T cell repertoires in COVID-19. For the study at large: Sites in the United States, Italy and Spain provided acute and convalescent COVID-19 samples. The cDNA or gDNA used as material had been derived from T cells, B-cell-depleted T cells, or PBMCs.

J gave up 3 bases and V 2 bases, and 8 bases lay outside the gene matches. Germline assignment: CDR1 MNHEY and CDR2 SVGEGT. The CDR3 has 16 residues. Original processing notes: Amplification from reference gene primers served as the basis for estimated nucleated cell counts. Libraries were prepared by immunoSEQ multiplex PCR; TCRdb keeps only in-frame clonotypes and omits some of them. The V and J calls and the clone size are those of that table, but D and trimming were determined from the DNA. The sample consists of 200,000 to 300,000 clones, 88% of them appearing once. The sample comprised peripheral blood. The clonotype comes from a man in his 60s who had recovered from COVID-19. The genes are TRBV6-2 or TRBV6-3 and TRBJ1-1, with 8 bases that match TRBD1. Here the CDR3 reads CASSYGTGGTDTEAFF. Written as DNA, the CDR3 is TGTGCCAGCAGTTACGGTACAGGGGGTACGGACACTGAAGCTTTCTTT.